This is a list of T cell receptor beta chains from one sample in a study of Ad26.COV2.S vaccination and SARS-CoV-2 variants. Assay used: immunoSEQ multiplex PCR; TCRdb lists only in-frame clones, some missing. This table has some 390,000 clones, approximately 90% appearing once. The sample consisted of peripheral blood, taken in a trial of Ad26.COV2.S vaccine versus placebo. The receptors here all came from a person between 18 and 65 years old who received the Ad26.COV2.S COVID-19 vaccine or a placebo. Each CDR3 is given with its conserved first and last residue. Fields, in order: clone size, J gene, V gene, D gene, CDR3 DNA, CDR3 protein. The D gene is left open where the match is weak. Where a row states a size, it is once, few, many or the class of an expanded clone; other rows omit it.

size: NA; J: TRBJ2-5; V: TRBV30; D: TRBD2; DNA: TGTGCCTGGAGTGTTGGGAGTGCGGGAGCCCAAGAGACCCAGTACTTC; CDR3: CAWSVGSAGAQETQYF
size: NA; J: TRBJ2-2; V: TRBV18; D: TRBD1; DNA: TGTGCCAGCTCACCACAGGGGGCGCGGAACACCGGGGAGCTGTTTTTT; CDR3: CASSPQGARNTGELFF
size: once; J: TRBJ2-2; V: TRBV5-4; D: NA; DNA: TGTGCCAGCAGCTTGGCGCTGCGGGAGCTGTTTTTT; CDR3: CASSLALRELFF
size: NA; J: TRBJ1-2; V: TRBV6-4; D: NA; DNA: TGTGCCAGCAGTGTTACGGCAGAGAGTAACTATGGCTACACCTTC; CDR3: CASSVTAESNYGYTF
size: NA; J: TRBJ2-1; V: TRBV27; D: TRBD2; DNA: TGTGCCAGCACCTCCGACAGCACAGTGACTAGCGGGGTCTACAATGAGCAGTTCTTC; CDR3: CASTSDSTVTSGVYNEQFF
size: NA; J: TRBJ1-2; V: TRBV6-5; D: NA; DNA: TGTGCCAGCAGGTTTAGGAAGAATGGCTATGGCTACACCTTC; CDR3: CASRFRKNGYGYTF
size: NA; J: TRBJ1-1; V: TRBV7-8; D: NA; DNA: TGTGCCAGCAGCTTAGTGTCAGGGAGAAGAATGAACACTGAAGCTTTCTTT; CDR3: CASSLVSGRRMNTEAFF
size: NA; J: TRBJ2-1; V: TRBV14; D: NA; DNA: TGTGCCAGCAGCCAAGATCTTATTCTTCCCCGGGGAAATGAGCAGTTCTTC; CDR3: CASSQDLILPRGNEQFF
size: once; J: TRBJ2-5; V: TRBV24-1; D: TRBD2; DNA: TGTGCCACCAGTGACTCTGGGACTAGCGGGCGGGAGACCCAGTACTTC; CDR3: CATSDSGTSGRETQYF
size: NA; J: TRBJ2-7; V: TRBV5-5; D: NA; DNA: TGTGCCAGCAGCTTATACCGGACTTACGAGCAGTACTTC; CDR3: CASSLYRTYEQYF
size: NA; J: TRBJ1-1; V: TRBV30; D: NA; DNA: TGTGCCTGGACACAGGGAGGTGGAACTGAAGCTTTCTTT; CDR3: CAWTQGGGTEAFF
size: NA; J: TRBJ2-5; V: TRBV6-5; D: TRBD1; DNA: TGTGCCAGCAGTTACGGGACAGGGGTTGGGACCCAGTACTTC; CDR3: CASSYGTGVGTQYF
size: NA; J: TRBJ1-1; V: TRBV2; D: NA; DNA: TGTGCCAGCACCGCGGGGGGGAACACTGAAGCTTTCTTT; CDR3: CASTAGGNTEAFF
size: once; J: TRBJ1-5; V: TRBV6-6; D: NA; DNA: TGTGCCAGCAGTTACCAAGAAGACCCCCAGCATTTT; CDR3: CASSYQEDPQHF
size: NA; J: TRBJ2-2; V: TRBV5-1; D: TRBD1; DNA: TGCGCCAGCAGCTTTGGACAGGGGAACACCGGGGAGCTGTTTTTT; CDR3: CASSFGQGNTGELFF
size: NA; J: TRBJ1-1; V: TRBV5-6; D: TRBD1; DNA: TGTGCCAGCAGCTCACAGGGGTGGGCCACTGAAGCTTTCTTT; CDR3: CASSSQGWATEAFF
size: NA; J: TRBJ2-7; V: TRBV30; D: TRBD1; DNA: TGTGCCTGGAGTGCCCGGGACAGGGCTAATGAGCAGTACTTC; CDR3: CAWSARDRANEQYF
size: NA; J: TRBJ1-2; V: TRBV21-1; D: NA; DNA: TGTGCCAGCAGCAAAATTTACAGGGGGCTTAACTATGGCTACACCTTC; CDR3: CASSKIYRGLNYGYTF
size: NA; J: TRBJ1-2; V: TRBV7-8; D: NA; DNA: TGTGCCAGCAGCTTACAAGGGACTAGGGGCTACACCTTC; CDR3: CASSLQGTRGYTF
size: NA; J: TRBJ2-7; V: TRBV2; D: NA; DNA: TGTGCCAGCAGCCCCCCCGGACAGCACTACGAGCAGTACTTC; CDR3: CASSPPGQHYEQYF
size: NA; J: TRBJ2-3; V: TRBV7-9; D: NA; DNA: TGTGCCAGCAGCTTAGCTCAGACTAGGAGCGGAGATACGCAGTATTTT; CDR3: CASSLAQTRSGDTQYF
size: NA; J: TRBJ2-5; V: TRBV28; D: NA; DNA: TGTGCCAGCACCCCGATCTCAGGGGAACAAGAGACCCAGTACTTC; CDR3: CASTPISGEQETQYF
size: once; J: TRBJ1-2; V: TRBV19; D: NA; DNA: TGTGCCAGTAGTGCGTCGGGGTCCTATGGCTACACCTTC; CDR3: CASSASGSYGYTF
size: NA; J: TRBJ1-2; V: TRBV6-2/TRBV6-3; D: NA; DNA: TGTGCCAGCAGCCTCCCGTCTCTCTATGGCTACACCTTC; CDR3: CASSLPSLYGYTF
size: NA; J: TRBJ2-5; V: TRBV19; D: NA; DNA: TGTGCCACCTCAGTTAGCCAAGAGACCCAGTACTTC; CDR3: CATSVSQETQYF
size: NA; J: TRBJ2-7; V: TRBV13; D: TRBD2; DNA: TGTGCCAGCAGCTCAGGACTAGCGGGAGCCTACGAGCAGTACTTC; CDR3: CASSSGLAGAYEQYF
size: NA; J: TRBJ2-6; V: TRBV5-6; D: NA; DNA: TGTGCCAGCAGCTGGACAGCTGGGGCCAACGTCCTGACTTTC; CDR3: CASSWTAGANVLTF
size: NA; J: TRBJ1-6; V: TRBV6-6; D: NA; DNA: TGTGCCAGCAGCCCACCGGGACGGAGTAATTCACCCCTCCACTTT; CDR3: CASSPPGRSNSPLHF
size: NA; J: TRBJ1-3; V: TRBV6-5; D: NA; DNA: TGTGCCAGCACCCCCGAAGGAGGCTCTGGAAACACCATATATTTT; CDR3: CASTPEGGSGNTIYF
size: NA; J: TRBJ2-2; V: TRBV5-1; D: TRBD2; DNA: TGCGCCAGCAGCCCGACCCCGGGACTAGCTTACACCGGGGAGCTGTTTTTT; CDR3: CASSPTPGLAYTGELFF
size: NA; J: TRBJ2-7; V: TRBV2; D: TRBD1; DNA: TGTGCCAGCACCCGGGACAGGAACAACGAGCAGTACTTC; CDR3: CASTRDRNNEQYF
size: NA; J: TRBJ1-2; V: TRBV12-3/TRBV12-4; D: TRBD1; DNA: TGTGCCAGCAGTTTAGGGGACAGTTATGGCTACACCTTC; CDR3: CASSLGDSYGYTF
size: NA; J: TRBJ2-1; V: TRBV27; D: TRBD1; DNA: TGTGCCAGCAGTCCACCGTCCCGGACAGGGAAAATCAATGAGCAGTTCTTC; CDR3: CASSPPSRTGKINEQFF
size: NA; J: TRBJ2-5; V: TRBV5-4; D: NA; DNA: TGTGCCAGCAGCTTGACGAGGGGGAGGATGGAGACCCAGTACTTC; CDR3: CASSLTRGRMETQYF
size: NA; J: TRBJ1-5; V: TRBV5-1; D: NA; DNA: TGCGCCAGCAGCAGAGGGACCCCGAATGCGCCCCAGCATTTT; CDR3: CASSRGTPNAPQHF
size: once; J: TRBJ2-3; V: TRBV11-2; D: NA; DNA: TGTGCCAGCAGCTTAGTTCCGAACACAGATACGCAGTATTTT; CDR3: CASSLVPNTDTQYF
size: NA; J: TRBJ1-2; V: TRBV5-4; D: TRBD1; DNA: TGTGCCAGCAGCTTGGGACTGACAGGGGGCACCTATGGCTACACCTTC; CDR3: CASSLGLTGGTYGYTF
size: NA; J: TRBJ2-3; V: TRBV27; D: NA; DNA: TGTGCCAGCAGTTTATTTCGGGACACAGATACGCAGTATTTT; CDR3: CASSLFRDTDTQYF
size: NA; J: TRBJ1-1; V: TRBV14; D: NA; DNA: TGTGCCAGCAGCCAAGATCGGCTCCACGATAAAGCTTTCTTT; CDR3: CASSQDRLHDKAFF
size: once; J: TRBJ1-1; V: TRBV18; D: NA; DNA: TGTGCCAGCTCACCAAGGGGAGGGAACACTGAAGCTTTCTTT; CDR3: CASSPRGGNTEAFF
size: NA; J: TRBJ1-4; V: TRBV6-5; D: TRBD1; DNA: TGTGCCAGCATCCGGGACAGTTATGAAAAACTGTTTTTT; CDR3: CASIRDSYEKLFF
size: NA; J: TRBJ1-2; V: TRBV7-2; D: TRBD1; DNA: TGTGCCAGCAGTCCAAACGGGGGACAGGGGCGGATGAACACCTTC; CDR3: CASSPNGGQGRMNTF
size: NA; J: TRBJ2-3; V: TRBV19; D: TRBD1; DNA: TGTGCCAGTAGTACTCCGAAAGACAGGGCGACGCAGTATTTT; CDR3: CASSTPKDRATQYF
size: NA; J: TRBJ2-7; V: TRBV24-1; D: NA; DNA: TGTGCCACCAGTGACCTGCTTTCCTACGAGCAGTACTTC; CDR3: CATSDLLSYEQYF
size: NA; J: TRBJ2-1; V: TRBV4-1; D: NA; DNA: TGCGCCAGCAGCCACGCGGACACCTACAATGAGCAGTTCTTC; CDR3: CASSHADTYNEQFF
size: NA; J: TRBJ1-4; V: TRBV6-5; D: NA; DNA: TGTGCCAGCAGAGGTGAAGGGCGGACGTGGGAAAAACTGTTTTTT; CDR3: CASRGEGRTWEKLFF
size: NA; J: TRBJ2-2; V: TRBV6-5; D: TRBD1; DNA: TGTGCCACCACAGGGGGCGAGGAGACCGGGGAGCTGTTTTTT; CDR3: CATTGGEETGELFF
size: NA; J: TRBJ1-5; V: TRBV28; D: TRBD1; DNA: TGTGCCAGCAGTCCTGGGACAGGGAGCGGTAATCAGCCCCAGCATTTT; CDR3: CASSPGTGSGNQPQHF
size: NA; J: TRBJ1-6; V: TRBV6-5; D: NA; DNA: TGTGCCAGCAGGCCGACAACAGGGACATCACCCCTCCACTTT; CDR3: CASRPTTGTSPLHF